Presented here are 3 T cell receptor beta chains from one specimen sequenced in a study of T cell changes during pregnancy in multiple sclerosis. Using immunoSEQ multiplex PCR, the repertoire was profiled, and TCRdb retains in-frame clones only, with some absent. The sample contains approximately 80,000 clones, 94% of which appear only once. The sequencing here drew on peripheral blood, taken in the third trimester of pregnancy. The receptors come from a female donor with multiple sclerosis, enrolled in a pregnancy study.

The chain couples TRBV2 to TRBJ1-5, with D perhaps TRBD1 (6 bases). This CDR3 is 14 amino acids long. The ends were cut back, 6 bases at V and 0 bases at J, with 9 bases in the middle. Germline CDR1 reads SNHLY; CDR2 reads FYNNEI. The chain's CDR3 is CASSSGVSNQPQHF. In DNA, the CDR3 is TGTGCCAGCAGCTCAGGGGTTAGCAATCAGCCCCAGCATTTT.

CDR3 sequence: CASSSLGGSPLHF. The CDR3 DNA is TGTGCCAGCAGCTCCCTCGGGGGGTCACCCCTCCACTTT. This sequence joins TRBV7-8 and TRBJ1-6; TRBD1 is a possible D gene (5 bases). This CDR3 has 13 amino acids. V lost 4 bases and J 10 bases, leaving 11 bases between the germline ends. Germline V gene data show CDR1 as SGHVS and CDR2 as FQNEAQ.

The J gene is TRBJ1-5, the V gene TRBV9; 7 bases map to TRBD1. CDR3 length: 14 residues. V was pared by 3 bases and J by 6 bases, with 6 bases of the junction left unmatched. Germline V CDR1 and CDR2: SGDLS, YYNGEE. The CDR3 loop is CASSEDRVSQPQHF. CDR3 bases: TGTGCCAGCAGCGAAGACAGGGTTTCTCAGCCCCAGCATTTT.